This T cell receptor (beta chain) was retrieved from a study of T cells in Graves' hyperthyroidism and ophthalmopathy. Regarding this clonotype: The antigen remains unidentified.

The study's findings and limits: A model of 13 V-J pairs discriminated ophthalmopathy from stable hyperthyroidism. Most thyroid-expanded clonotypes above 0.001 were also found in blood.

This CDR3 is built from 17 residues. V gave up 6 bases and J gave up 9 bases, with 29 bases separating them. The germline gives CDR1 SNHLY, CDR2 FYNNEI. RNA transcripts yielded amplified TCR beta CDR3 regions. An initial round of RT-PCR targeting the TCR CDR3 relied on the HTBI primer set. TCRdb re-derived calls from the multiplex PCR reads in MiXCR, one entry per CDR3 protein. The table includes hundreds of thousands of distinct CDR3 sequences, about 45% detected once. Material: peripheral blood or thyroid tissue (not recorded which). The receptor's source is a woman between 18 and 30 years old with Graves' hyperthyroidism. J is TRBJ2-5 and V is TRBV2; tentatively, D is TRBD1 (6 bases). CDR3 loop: CASSSDARDTNNQPQYF. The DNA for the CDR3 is TGTGCCAGCAGCAGCGACGCCCGGGACACTAACAATCAGCCCCAGTACTTC.